Sequencing of this T cell receptor beta chain was carried out in a study of shared clonotypes between healthy human individuals (dated by TCRdb to between 2020 and 2021). Looking at the study overall: Three men and two women, aged 18 to 49 years, made up the cohort. For each donor, three plates each were used for CD4 naive and CD4 memory, two plates were used for CD8 naive, and one plate was used for CD8 memory. Blood TCR repertoires of several healthy adults were deeply sequenced to estimate repertoire size and the extent of clonotype sharing between individuals. To increase sequencing depth and limit assay-specific biases, TCR repertoire library preparation and sequencing were carried out by different laboratories using diverse techniques. Leukapheresis yielded between about 0.94 and 8.9 billion PBMCs per donor. The investigation overall reported the following: Pairwise subsampling led to the expectation that sequencing depth would affect the degree of clonotype sharing among donors. Compared with non-shared clonotypes, the clonotypes found in all four sorted-subset donors had higher generation probabilities. Incomplete sequencing was indicated by rarefaction of sorted-subset datasets, despite the large sequencing depth. The genetic and exposure-history diversity represented was limited by the small number of donors. Naive subsets generally had larger estimated clonotype richness than memory subsets did. Only blood was sampled, and tissue TCR repertoires likely differ from those in blood. Around 5.4% of naive CD4, around 3.5% of naive CD8, roughly 2.4% of memory CD4, and less than 0.45% of memory CD8 clonotypes were shared across a few donors.

Healthy HIV-negative adults with no recently reported acute infections or vaccinations were included as donors. All donors were Caucasian adults living in Nashville, Tennessee, USA. CD4+ T cells were enriched by magnetic negative selection, after which naive cells were positively selected on CD45RA and the negative fraction was taken as the memory subset. Blood was collected by leukapheresis, and PBMCs were isolated by Ficoll-Histopaque density gradient centrifugation and then cryopreserved in liquid nitrogen vapor phase. Analytical flow cytometry was used to check the purity and quantity of each magnetically sorted T cell population. Each sorted fraction had its genomic DNA isolated and then quantified by UV absorbance on a Nanodrop 2000c. Using the deep immunoSEQ assay, TCR CDR3 regions were amplified from genomic DNA by multiplex PCR. For each cell subset, the extracted genomic DNA was distributed evenly across all wells of several immunoSEQ 96-well plates, and each plate served as one replicate. For sorted subsets, approximately 210 ng of genomic DNA, equivalent to roughly 30,000 T cell genomes, went into each replicate PCR. The purified libraries were quantified using a Qubit 3.0 fluorometer, sized with a Bioanalyzer 2100, and then quantified again using the KAPA Library Quantification kit. Every immunoSEQ 96-well plate was sequenced on a dedicated single-read 150-cycle Illumina NextSeq 550 flow cell. The authors' pipeline ran thus. Because the immunoSEQ output included only junctional sequences and no quality scores, the filtering could not be the same as the filtering used for full-length reads. Sequences were annotated with PyIR, a Python wrapper for IgBLAST v1.9, and V/J genes and CDR3 were assigned using IMGT germline references. Reads with weak V/J assignments (E-value above 1e-6), missing CDR3, stop codons, out-of-frame junctions, or ambiguous translated residues were removed. V3J clonotypes were defined as sequences sharing the same inferred V gene, J gene, and CDR3 amino acid sequence. Percentage overlap between repertoires was computed as shared unique clonotypes divided by the size of the smaller repertoire. Richness of each repertoire was evaluated using RTK rarefaction, the Chao1 estimator, and Recon v2.1 estimates of unobserved clonotypes. OLGA was used to compute generation probabilities for all TCRbeta clonotypes that the gDNA method yielded from a few donors. TCRdb obtained this table from immuneACCESS and retained in-frame rearrangements with V and J assigned. These tables miss some clones; where compared with another copy, unresolved V genes account for less than half of the shortfall, and the remainder is unexplained. V, J and clone size derive from that table, while D and trimming were established from the DNA sequence. For this sample the table gives about 1 million clones, of which roughly 80% were detected only once. About 1.5% of the sample rests with the top ten.

Remarks on this clone: There is no known antigen for this receptor. Base qualities are missing; no much larger clone stands one base away.

Sample: memory CD4+ T cells sorted from blood. The sample's cell subset or site label, decoded: CD45RA-negative fraction. The receptor was isolated from a man between 18 and 29 years old in good health.

Read as DNA, the sequence is TGTGCCAGCAACGTAGGGAGCCGTGAAAAACTGTTTTTT. Translated, it gives CASNVGSREKLFF. Recombination joined TRBV19 with TRBJ1-4; a confident D gene designation cannot be given. V is clipped by 9 bases and J by 7 bases, and the sequence between their germline boundaries is 15 bases long. Sequences LNHDA (CDR1) and SQIVND (CDR2) are obtained from the germline V gene (reference sequence). From the cysteine up to the phenylalanine, the CDR3 has a length of 13 residues. Only the CDR3 portion is preserved as DNA: 39 bases, with reading frame beginning at the first base.